The T cell receptor beta chain described here comes from a study of T cell repertoires in cytomegalovirus infection. Study details: The authors relied on CMV epitopes, both recently identified HLA-C-restricted and well-studied HLA-B-restricted. Both CMV infection and a matching HLA type were indicated by public TCR beta signatures. Overall study results and limits: CMV carriers with the relevant HLA were identified by cumulative public TCR beta family frequency. The ex vivo response was dominated by HLA-C-restricted CMV-specific TCR beta clonotypes.

Germline CDR1 is SGHTA and CDR2 is FQGNSA. There are 16 residues in the CDR3. Trimming left V 1 base short and J 0 bases short, with 13 bases between. With respect to this clonotype: The antigen is unknown.

TCRdb reanalysed the reads using MiXCR and keeps one entry per CDR3 protein. The repertoire holds approximately 1,000,000 distinct CDR3 sequences, with under 40% as singletons. This clonotype was obtained from a human donor in good health (CMV status not recorded). Some clones in this sample may be carry-over from other donors' samples. V gene TRBV7-2 combines with J gene TRBJ2-7; TRBD1 might be the D (6 bases). The material was cultured CD8+ T cells from PBMCs, obtained from culture after CMV antigen stimulation. CDR3 in amino acids: CASSLGTQGSSYEQYF. CDR3 DNA sequence: TGTGCCAGCAGCTTAGGTACACAGGGTAGCTCCTACGAGCAGTACTTC.